This TCR beta chain was documented in a study of immune evolution from preneoplasia to lung adenocarcinoma. V was pared by 4 bases and J by 2 bases, with 18 bases between. The CDR3 has 16 amino acids. Germline assignment: CDR1 KGHSH and CDR2 LQKENI. Concerning this clone: Its antigen remains unidentified.

Nucleic acids came from premalignant or tumor cells enriched by macro-dissection. Study observations and caveats: Top clone frequencies peaked in normal lung, apparently declining through invasive adenocarcinoma. Compared with EGFR-mutant or double wild-type lesions, KRAS-mutant nodules were more clonal.

The method was immunoSEQ multiplex PCR; TCRdb's version includes in-frame clones alone and lacks a portion of them. Here the sample spans 4,800 or so clones, around 78% being singletons. The sample comprised FFPE minimally invasive lung adenocarcinoma tissue. The chain couples TRBV18 to TRBJ2-7; D could derive from TRBD1 or TRBD2 (5 bases each). The TCR was taken from a person aged 60 to 80 with lung adenocarcinoma. The CDR3 region has the DNA TGTGCCAGCTCACTTTCCGAACCCGGGACCGCCTACGAGCAGTACTTC. Encoded protein: CASSLSEPGTAYEQYF.